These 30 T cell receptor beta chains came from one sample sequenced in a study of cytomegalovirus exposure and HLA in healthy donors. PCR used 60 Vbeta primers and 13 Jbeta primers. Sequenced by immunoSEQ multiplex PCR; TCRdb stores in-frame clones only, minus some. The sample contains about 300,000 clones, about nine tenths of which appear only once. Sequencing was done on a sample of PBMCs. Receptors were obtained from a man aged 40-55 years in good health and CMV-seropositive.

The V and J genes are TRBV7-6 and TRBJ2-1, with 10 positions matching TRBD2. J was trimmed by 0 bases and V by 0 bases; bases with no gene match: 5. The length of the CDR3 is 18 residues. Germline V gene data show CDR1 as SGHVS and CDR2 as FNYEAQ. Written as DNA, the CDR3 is TGTGCCAGCAGCTTAGCGTGGGCTAGCGGGAGCTCCTACAATGAGCAGTTCTTC. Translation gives CASSLAWASGSSYNEQFF.

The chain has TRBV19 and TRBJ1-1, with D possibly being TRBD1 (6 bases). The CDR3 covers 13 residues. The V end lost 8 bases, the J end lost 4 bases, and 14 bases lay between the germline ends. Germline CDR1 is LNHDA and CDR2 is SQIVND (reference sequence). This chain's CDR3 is CASVQGGFTEAFF. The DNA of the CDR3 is TGTGCCAGTGTACAGGGAGGGTTCACTGAAGCTTTCTTT.

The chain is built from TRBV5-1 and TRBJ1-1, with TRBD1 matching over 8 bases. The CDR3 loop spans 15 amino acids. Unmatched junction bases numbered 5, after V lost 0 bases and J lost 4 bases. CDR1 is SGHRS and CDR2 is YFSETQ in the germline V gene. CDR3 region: CASSLGTGLGTEAFF. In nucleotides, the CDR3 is TGCGCCAGCAGCTTGGGGACAGGGCTTGGCACTGAAGCTTTCTTT.

CDR3 DNA: TGCGCCAGCAGCTTGGACCCCGGAGAATACAATGAGCAGTTCTTC. It encodes CASSLDPGEYNEQFF. V is TRBV5-1 and J is TRBJ2-1; D gene unclear. Trimming removed 0 bases from V and 4 bases from J, with 11 bases in between. The CDR3 sequence is 15 residues long. Germline values: CDR1 SGHRS, CDR2 YFSETQ.

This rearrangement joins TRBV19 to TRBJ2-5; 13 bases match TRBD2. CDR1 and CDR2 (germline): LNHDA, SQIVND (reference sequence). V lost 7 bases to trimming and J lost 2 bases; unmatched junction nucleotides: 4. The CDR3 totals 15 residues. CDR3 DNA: TGTGCCAGTACCGCGGGACTAGCGGGGCAAGAGACCCAGTACTTC. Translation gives CASTAGLAGQETQYF. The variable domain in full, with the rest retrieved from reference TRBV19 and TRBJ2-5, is DGGITQSPKYLFRKEGQNVTLSCEQNLNHDAMYWYRQDPGQGLRLIYYSQIVNDFQKGDIAEGYSVSREKKESFPLTVTSAQKNPTAFYLCASTAGLAGQETQYFGPGTRLLVL.

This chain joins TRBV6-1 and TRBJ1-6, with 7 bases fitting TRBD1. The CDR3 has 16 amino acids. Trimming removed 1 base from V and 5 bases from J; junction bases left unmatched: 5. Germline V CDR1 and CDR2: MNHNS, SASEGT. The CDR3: CASSEVQGGDNSPLHF. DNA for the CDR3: TGTGCCAGCAGTGAAGTACAAGGGGGCGATAATTCACCCCTCCACTTT.

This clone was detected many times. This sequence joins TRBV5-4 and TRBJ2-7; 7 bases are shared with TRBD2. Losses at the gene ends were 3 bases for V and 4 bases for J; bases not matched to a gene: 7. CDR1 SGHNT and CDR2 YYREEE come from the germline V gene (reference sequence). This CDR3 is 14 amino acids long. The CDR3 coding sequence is TGTGCCAGCAGCTCGGGGGGAATTACATACGAGCAGTACTTC. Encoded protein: CASSSGGITYEQYF. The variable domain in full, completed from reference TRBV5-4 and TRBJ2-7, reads ETGVTQSPTHLIKTRGQQVTLRCSSQSGHNTVSWYQQALGQGPQFIFQYYREEENGRGNFPPRFSGLQFPNYSSELNVNALELDDSALYLCASSSGGITYEQYFGPGTRLTVT.

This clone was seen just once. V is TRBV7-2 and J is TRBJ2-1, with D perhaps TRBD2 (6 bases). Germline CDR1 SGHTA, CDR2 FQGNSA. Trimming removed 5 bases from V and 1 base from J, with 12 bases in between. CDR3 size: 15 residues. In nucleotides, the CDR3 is TGTGCCAGCAGCCCGGACTACCGATCCTACAATGAGCAGTTCTTC. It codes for CASSPDYRSYNEQFF.

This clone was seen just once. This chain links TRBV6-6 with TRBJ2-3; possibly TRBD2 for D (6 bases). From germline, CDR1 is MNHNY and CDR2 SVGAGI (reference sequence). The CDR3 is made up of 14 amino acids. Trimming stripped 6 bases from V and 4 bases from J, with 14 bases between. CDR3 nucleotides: TGTGCCAGCAGACACGTCACGGGGGCAGATACGCAGTATTTT. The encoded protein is CASRHVTGADTQYF.

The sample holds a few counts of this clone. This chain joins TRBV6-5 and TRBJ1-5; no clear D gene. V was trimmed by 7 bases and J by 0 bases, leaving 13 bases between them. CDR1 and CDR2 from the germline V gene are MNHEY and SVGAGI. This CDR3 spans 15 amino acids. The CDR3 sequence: CASTDITNSNQPQHF. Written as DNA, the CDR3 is TGTGCCAGCACCGACATAACAAATAGCAATCAGCCCCAGCATTTT.

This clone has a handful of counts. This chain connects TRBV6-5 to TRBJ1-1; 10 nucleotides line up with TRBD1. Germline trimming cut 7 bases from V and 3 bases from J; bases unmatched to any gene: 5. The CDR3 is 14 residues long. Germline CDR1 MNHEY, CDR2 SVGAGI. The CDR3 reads CASTDRGRDTEAFF. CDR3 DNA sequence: TGTGCCAGCACCGACAGGGGGCGAGACACTGAAGCTTTCTTT.

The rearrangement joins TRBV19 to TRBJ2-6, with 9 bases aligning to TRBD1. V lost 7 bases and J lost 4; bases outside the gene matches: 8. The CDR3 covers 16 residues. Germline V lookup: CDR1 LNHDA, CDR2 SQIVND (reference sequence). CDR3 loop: CASTRQGVLGANVLTF. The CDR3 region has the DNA TGTGCCAGTACCCGACAGGGGGTGCTCGGGGCCAACGTCCTGACTTTC.

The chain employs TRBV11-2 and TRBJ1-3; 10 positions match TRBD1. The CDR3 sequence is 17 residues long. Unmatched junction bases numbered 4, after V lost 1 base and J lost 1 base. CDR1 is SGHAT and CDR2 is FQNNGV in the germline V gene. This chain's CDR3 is CASSLVGDRGSGNTIYF. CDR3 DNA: TGTGCCAGCAGCTTAGTAGGGGACAGGGGATCTGGAAACACCATATATTTT.

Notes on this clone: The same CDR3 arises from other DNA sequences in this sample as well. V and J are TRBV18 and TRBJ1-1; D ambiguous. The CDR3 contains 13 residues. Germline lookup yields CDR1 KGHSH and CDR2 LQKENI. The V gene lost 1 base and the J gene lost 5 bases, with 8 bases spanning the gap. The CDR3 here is CASSPRGGTEAFF. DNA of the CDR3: TGTGCCAGCTCACCACGCGGTGGGACTGAAGCTTTCTTT. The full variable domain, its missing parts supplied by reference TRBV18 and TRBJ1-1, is NAGVMQNPRHLVRRRGQEARLRCSPMKGHSHVYWYRQLPEEGLKFMVYLQKENIIDESGMPKERFSAEFPKEGPSILRIQQVVRGDSAAYFCASSPRGGTEAFFGQGTRLTVV.

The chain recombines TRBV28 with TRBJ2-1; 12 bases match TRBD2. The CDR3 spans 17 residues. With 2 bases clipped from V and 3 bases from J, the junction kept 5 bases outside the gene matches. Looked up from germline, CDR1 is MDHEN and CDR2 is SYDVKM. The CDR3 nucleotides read TGTGCCAGCAGTTTAGAAACTAGCGGGAGGTACTACAATGAGCAGTTCTTC. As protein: CASSLETSGRYYNEQFF.

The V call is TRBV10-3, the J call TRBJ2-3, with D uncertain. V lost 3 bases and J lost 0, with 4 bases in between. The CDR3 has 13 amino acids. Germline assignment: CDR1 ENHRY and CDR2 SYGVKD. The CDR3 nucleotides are TGTGCCATCAGTGAAGCGAGCACAGATACGCAGTATTTT. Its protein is CAISEASTDTQYF.

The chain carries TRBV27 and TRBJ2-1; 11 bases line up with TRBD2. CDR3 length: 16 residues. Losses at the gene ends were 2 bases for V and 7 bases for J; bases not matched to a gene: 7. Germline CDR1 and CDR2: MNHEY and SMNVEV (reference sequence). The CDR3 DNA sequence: TGTGCCAGCAGTTTAATCACTAGCGGGAGTGGGAATGAGCAGTTCTTC. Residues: CASSLITSGSGNEQFF.

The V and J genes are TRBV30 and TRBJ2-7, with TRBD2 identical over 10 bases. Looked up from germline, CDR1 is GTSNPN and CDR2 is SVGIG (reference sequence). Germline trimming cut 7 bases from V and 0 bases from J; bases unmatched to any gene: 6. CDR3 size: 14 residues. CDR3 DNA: TGTGCCTTGGACCCTAGCGGGAGCTCCTACGAGCAGTACTTC. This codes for CALDPSGSSYEQYF.

CDR3 in amino acids: CAWINQIRRDRGHLNYGYTF. CDR3 DNA sequence: TGTGCCTGGATAAACCAAATCCGCCGGGACAGGGGCCACCTTAACTATGGCTACACCTTC. The chain employs TRBV30 and TRBJ1-2; 10 nucleotides align to TRBD1. V shed 4 bases, J shed 1 base, and the junction held 21 bases outside the gene matches. The CDR3 totals 20 residues. Germline CDR1 is GTSNPN and CDR2 is SVGIG (reference sequence).

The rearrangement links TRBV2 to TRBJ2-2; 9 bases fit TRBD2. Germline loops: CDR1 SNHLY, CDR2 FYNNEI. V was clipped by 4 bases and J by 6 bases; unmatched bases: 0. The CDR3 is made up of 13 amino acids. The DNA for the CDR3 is TGTGCCAGCAGTGGACTAGCGGCCGGGGAGCTGTTTTTT. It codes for CASSGLAAGELFF.

The CDR3 DNA sequence: TGCGCCAGCAGCCAAGATCGCGGGGGTCCCTACGAGCAGTACTTC. Translation: CASSQDRGGPYEQYF. The chain couples TRBV4-3 to TRBJ2-7, with TRBD2 identical over 7 bases. J gave up 2 bases and V 0 bases, and 4 bases lay outside the gene matches. CDR3 length equals 15 residues. The germline CDR1 and CDR2 sequences are LGHNA and YSLEER.

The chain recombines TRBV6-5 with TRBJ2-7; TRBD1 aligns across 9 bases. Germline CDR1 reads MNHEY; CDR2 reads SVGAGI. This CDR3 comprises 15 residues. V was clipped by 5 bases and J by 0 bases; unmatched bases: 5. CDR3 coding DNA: TGTGCCAGCAGTCGTGACAGGGGGTCCTCCTACGAGCAGTACTTC. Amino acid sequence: CASSRDRGSSYEQYF.

CDR3 residues: CASRLSRLAVDTQYF. CDR3 nucleotide sequence: TGTGCCAGCAGACTCTCGCGGCTTGCCGTAGATACGCAGTATTTT. The gene calls are TRBV28 and TRBJ2-3, with D uncertain. Between the trimmed V and J ends, which lost 6 bases and 5 bases, there was a span of 18 bases. From germline, CDR1 is MDHEN and CDR2 SYDVKM. The CDR3 length is 15 residues.

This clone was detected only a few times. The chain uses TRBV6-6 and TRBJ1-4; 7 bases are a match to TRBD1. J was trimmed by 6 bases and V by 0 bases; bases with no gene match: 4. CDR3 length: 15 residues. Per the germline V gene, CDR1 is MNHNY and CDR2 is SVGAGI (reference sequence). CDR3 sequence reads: CASSYSQGVDEKLFF. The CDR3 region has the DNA TGTGCCAGCAGTTACTCTCAGGGGGTGGATGAAAAACTGTTTTTT.

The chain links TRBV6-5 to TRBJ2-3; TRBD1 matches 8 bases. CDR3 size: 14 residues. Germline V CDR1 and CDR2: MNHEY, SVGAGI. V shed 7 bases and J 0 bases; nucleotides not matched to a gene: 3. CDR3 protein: CASTRGLSTDTQYF. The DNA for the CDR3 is TGTGCCAGCACCAGGGGGCTGAGCACAGATACGCAGTATTTT.

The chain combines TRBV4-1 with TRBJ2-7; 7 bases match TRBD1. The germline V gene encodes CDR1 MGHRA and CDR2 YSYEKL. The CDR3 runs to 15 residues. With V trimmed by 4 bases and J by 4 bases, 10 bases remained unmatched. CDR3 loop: CASSPGTEVKYEQYF. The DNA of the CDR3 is TGCGCCAGCAGCCCGGGGACAGAAGTAAAATACGAGCAGTACTTC.

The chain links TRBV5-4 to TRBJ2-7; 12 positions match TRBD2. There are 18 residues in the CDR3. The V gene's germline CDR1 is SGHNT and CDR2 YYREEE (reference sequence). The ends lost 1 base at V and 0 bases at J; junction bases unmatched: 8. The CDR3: CASSLTSGRLSSSYEQYF. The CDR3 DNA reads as TGTGCCAGCAGCTTGACTAGCGGGAGGTTAAGTAGCTCCTACGAGCAGTACTTC.

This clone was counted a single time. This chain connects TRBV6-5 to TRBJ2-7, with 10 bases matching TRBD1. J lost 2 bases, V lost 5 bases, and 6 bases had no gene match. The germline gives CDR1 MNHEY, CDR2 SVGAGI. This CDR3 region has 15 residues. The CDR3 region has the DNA TGTGCCAGCAGTCGACAGGGGGCTTTGACCTACGAGCAGTACTTC. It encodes CASSRQGALTYEQYF.

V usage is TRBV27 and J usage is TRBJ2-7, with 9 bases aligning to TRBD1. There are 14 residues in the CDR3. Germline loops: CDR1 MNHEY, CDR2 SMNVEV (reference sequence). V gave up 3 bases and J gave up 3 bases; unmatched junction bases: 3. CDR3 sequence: CASSFGTGIYEQYF. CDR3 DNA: TGTGCCAGCAGTTTTGGGACAGGGATCTACGAGCAGTACTTC.

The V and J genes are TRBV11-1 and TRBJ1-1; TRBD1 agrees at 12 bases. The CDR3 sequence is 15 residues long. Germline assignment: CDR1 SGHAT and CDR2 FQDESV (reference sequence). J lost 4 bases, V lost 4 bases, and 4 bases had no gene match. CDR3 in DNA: TGTGCCAGCAGCTCGGGACAGGGGGCGGCCACTGAAGCTTTCTTT. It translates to CASSSGQGAATEAFF. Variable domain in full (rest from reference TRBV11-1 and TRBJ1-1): EAEVAQSPRYKITEKSQAVAFWCDPISGHATLYWYRQILGQGPELLVQFQDESVVDDSQLPKDRFSAERLKGVDSTLKIQPAELGDSAMYLCASSSGQGAATEAFFGQGTRLTVV.